This is a list of T cell receptor beta chains from one sample in a study of T-cell reconstitution after alpha-beta-depleted transplantation in children. TCRdb passed the PCR reads through MiXCR, listing each CDR3 protein once. The profile shows approximately 200,000 distinct CDR3 sequences, about 6% of them singletons. The sample in question was PBMCs, obtained before TCRalphabeta/CD19-depleted stem cell transplant. Receptor source: a girl under three years old with combined immunodeficiency, due to receive a stem cell transplant. Both conserved end residues are trimmed from each CDR3. A D gene is named only where the DNA matches it firmly.

cdr3_aa j_call d_call v_call
SVEDPEDWETQY TRBJ2-5 . TRBV29-1
SAGSVTSGRPYEQY TRBJ2-7 TRBD2 TRBV20-1
ASSQDRFPPGGELF TRBJ2-2 . TRBV4-2
ASSQVYGIGELF TRBJ2-2 . TRBV3-1
ASSQDEGRQPQH TRBJ1-5 . TRBV14
ASSYAENQPQH TRBJ1-5 . TRBV6-5
ASSSVDRGAGYT TRBJ1-2 TRBD1 TRBV5-6
ASSSSGGRDTQY TRBJ2-3 . TRBV7-9
ASSPGPLPYEQY TRBJ2-7 . TRBV6-1
SVDPASGLYNEQF TRBJ2-1 . TRBV29-1
ASSGRPSGANVLT TRBJ2-6 . TRBV5-1
ASSRWTGELF TRBJ2-2 . TRBV11-2
ASSQVLSAYEQY TRBJ2-7 . TRBV4-1
ASSRNGQEETQY TRBJ2-5 TRBD1 TRBV3-1
SGRDSLSGANVLT TRBJ2-6 . TRBV20-1
ASTPEGNEQF TRBJ2-1 . TRBV7-9
ASSLKSPTTRADTQY TRBJ2-3 . TRBV4-3
ASSLVSTTEETQY TRBJ2-5 . TRBV5-1
ASSPIKGNTEAF TRBJ1-1 . TRBV11-3
ATSEVGTEAF TRBJ1-1 . TRBV28
ASSSPGAVKI TRBJ2-1 . TRBV5-1
ASSTLQGGTEAF TRBJ1-1 . TRBV21-1
ASSEDGGYEQY TRBJ2-7 . TRBV6-1
ASSLLRRGLDYNEQF TRBJ2-1 TRBD2 TRBV7-8
SPRLRTDETQY TRBJ2-5 . TRBV29-1
ASSLGPLAGGPIQDTQY TRBJ2-3 TRBD2 TRBV28
ASSLGGASYNEQF TRBJ2-1 . TRBV28
ASSPLAGVLAGRNEQF TRBJ2-1 TRBD2 TRBV6-5
SVEFTGLMNTEAF TRBJ1-1 . TRBV29-1
ASSHGRNSYEQY TRBJ2-7 . TRBV28
ASSQGNHNSPLH TRBJ1-6 . TRBV4-1
ASSSSSTGTESSGANVLT TRBJ2-6 . TRBV5-4
ASSADLGQQETQY TRBJ2-5 TRBD1 TRBV9
SARDWTGDPYEQY TRBJ2-7 TRBD1 TRBV20-1
ASSLAGEADTQY TRBJ2-3 TRBD2 TRBV28
ASSLPSGLYNEQF TRBJ2-1 TRBD2 TRBV5-6
SVPGQRSYEQY TRBJ2-7 TRBD1 TRBV29-1
SVVRSTGLNTEAF TRBJ1-1 . TRBV29-1
ASSQGPTYGAYNEQF TRBJ2-1 . TRBV3-1
ASSISGRYNEQF TRBJ2-1 TRBD2 TRBV6-5
ASSLDRVQETQY TRBJ2-5 . TRBV11-2
ASSVRDGITGELF TRBJ2-2 . TRBV14
ASSESNSHNEQF TRBJ2-1 . TRBV25-1
ASSLVFGRMAYEQY TRBJ2-7 . TRBV11-2
SVFSGRAHEQF TRBJ2-1 TRBD2 TRBV29-1
SAPTSPIFSHTQY TRBJ2-3 . TRBV20-1
ASSIKGRYEQY TRBJ2-7 . TRBV12-3/TRBV12-4
ASSQEFRGTEQF TRBJ2-1 . TRBV4-3
SASEGDQPQH TRBJ1-5 . TRBV20-1
SASHPRGSYEQY TRBJ2-7 . TRBV20-1
ASTQRAGSTDTQY TRBJ2-3 . TRBV2
SVLPGGTDTQY TRBJ2-3 . TRBV29-1
ASTLAGSVYEQY TRBJ2-7 TRBD2 TRBV12-3/TRBV12-4
ASSYTGGYEQY TRBJ2-7 TRBD1 TRBV6-2/TRBV6-3
ASSFRGMETQY TRBJ2-5 . TRBV12-3/TRBV12-4